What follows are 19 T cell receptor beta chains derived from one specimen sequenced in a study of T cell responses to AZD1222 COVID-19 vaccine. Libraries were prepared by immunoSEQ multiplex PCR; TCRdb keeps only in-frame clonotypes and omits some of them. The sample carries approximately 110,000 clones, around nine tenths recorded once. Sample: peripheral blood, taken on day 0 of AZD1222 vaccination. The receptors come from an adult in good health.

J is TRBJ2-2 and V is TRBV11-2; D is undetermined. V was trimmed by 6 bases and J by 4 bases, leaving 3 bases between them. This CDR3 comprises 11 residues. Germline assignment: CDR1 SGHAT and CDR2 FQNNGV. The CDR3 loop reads CASRATGELFF. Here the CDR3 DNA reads TGTGCCAGCAGGGCCACCGGGGAGCTGTTTTTT. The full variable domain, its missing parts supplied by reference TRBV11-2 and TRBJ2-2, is EAGVAQSPRYKIIEKRQSVAFWCNPISGHATLYWYQQILGQGPKLLIQFQNNGVVDDSQLPKDRFSAERLKGVDSTLKIQPAKLEDSAVYLCASRATGELFFGEGSRLTVL.

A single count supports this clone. DNA of the CDR3: TGTGCCAGCAGCGTAGCGAGTAGCGGGGGGCAAGAGACCCAGTACTTC. It specifies CASSVASSGGQETQYF. The chain employs TRBV9 and TRBJ2-5, with TRBD2 matching 10 bases. CDR3 size: 16 residues. Germline-derived CDR1 and CDR2 are SGDLS and YYNGEE. Trimming took 0 bases from V and 2 from J; bases not matched to a gene: 4.

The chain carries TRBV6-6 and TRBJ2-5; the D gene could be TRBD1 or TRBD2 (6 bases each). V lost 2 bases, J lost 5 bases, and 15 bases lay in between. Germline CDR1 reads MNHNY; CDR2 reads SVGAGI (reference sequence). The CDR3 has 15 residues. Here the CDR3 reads CASSYDSGAGETQYF. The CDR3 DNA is TGTGCCAGCAGTTACGATTCGGGGGCGGGGGAGACCCAGTACTTC.

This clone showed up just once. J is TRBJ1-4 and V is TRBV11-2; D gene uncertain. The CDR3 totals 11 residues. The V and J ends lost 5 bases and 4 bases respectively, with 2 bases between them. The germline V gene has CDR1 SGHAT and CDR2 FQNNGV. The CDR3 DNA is TGTGCCAGCAGCCGTAATGAAAAACTGTTTTTT. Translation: CASSRNEKLFF.

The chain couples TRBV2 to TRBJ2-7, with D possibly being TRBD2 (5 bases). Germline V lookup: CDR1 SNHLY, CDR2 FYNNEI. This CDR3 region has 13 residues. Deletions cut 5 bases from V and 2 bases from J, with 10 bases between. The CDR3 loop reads CASSSPGTYEQYV. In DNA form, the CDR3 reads TGTGCCAGCAGTTCGCCCGGGACCTACGAGCAGTACGTC.

The CDR3 spells CASILGPYSNQPQHF. The CDR3, as DNA: TGTGCCAGCATTCTAGGACCGTATAGCAATCAGCCCCAGCATTTT. The J gene is TRBJ1-5, the V gene TRBV6-5, with unresolved D. CDR1 MNHEY and CDR2 SVGAGI come from the germline V gene. The length of the CDR3 is 15 residues. V lost 7 bases, J lost 0 bases, and 13 bases lay in between.

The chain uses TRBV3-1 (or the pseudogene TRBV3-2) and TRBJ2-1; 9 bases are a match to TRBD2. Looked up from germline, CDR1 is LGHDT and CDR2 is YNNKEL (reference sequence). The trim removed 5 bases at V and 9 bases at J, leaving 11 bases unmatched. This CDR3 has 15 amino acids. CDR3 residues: CASSFGTSTLVEQFF. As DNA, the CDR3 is TGTGCCAGCAGCTTCGGGACTAGCACGCTGGTTGAGCAGTTCTTC.

In nucleotides, the CDR3 is TGCGCCAGCAGCTTGCAACCCAGCGGGGGAAGCTCCTACAATGAGCAGTTCTTC. Translating it yields CASSLQPSGGSSYNEQFF. The V call is TRBV5-1, the J call TRBJ2-1, with 8 nucleotides matching TRBD2. CDR1 and CDR2 from the germline V gene are SGHRS and YFSETQ. The V gene end was trimmed by 1 base and the J gene end by 0 bases; junction bases not matched to a gene: 9. The CDR3 sequence is 18 residues long.

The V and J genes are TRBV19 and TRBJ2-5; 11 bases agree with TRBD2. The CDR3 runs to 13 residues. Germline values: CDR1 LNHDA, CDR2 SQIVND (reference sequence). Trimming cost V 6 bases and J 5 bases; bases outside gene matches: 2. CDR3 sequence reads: CASSLAGGETQYF. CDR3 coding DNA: TGTGCCAGTAGCCTAGCGGGAGGTGAGACCCAGTACTTC.

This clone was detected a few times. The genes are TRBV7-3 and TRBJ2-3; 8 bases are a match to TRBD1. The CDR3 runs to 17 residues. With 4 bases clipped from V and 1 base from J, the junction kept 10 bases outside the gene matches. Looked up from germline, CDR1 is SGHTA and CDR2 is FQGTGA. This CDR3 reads CASSSNSGGVGTDTQYF. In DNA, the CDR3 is TGTGCCAGCAGCTCTAATTCAGGGGGCGTCGGCACAGATACGCAGTATTTT. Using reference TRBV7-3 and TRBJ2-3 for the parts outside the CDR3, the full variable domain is GAGVSQTPSNKVTEKGKYVELRCDPISGHTALYWYRQSLGQGPEFLIYFQGTGAADDSGLPNDRFFAVRPEGSVSTLKIQRTERGDSAVYLCASSSNSGGVGTDTQYFGPGTRLTVL.

DNA of the CDR3: TGTGCCAGCAGCTTAAGGGGGGGCAGGGAGGCGACCCAGTACTTC. Residues: CASSLRGGREATQYF. The chain links TRBV11-2 to TRBJ2-5, with D possibly TRBD2 on 7 matching bases. Germline CDR1 SGHAT, CDR2 FQNNGV. The CDR3 runs 15 residues. Trimming removed 2 bases at V and 7 bases at J, with 17 bases between.

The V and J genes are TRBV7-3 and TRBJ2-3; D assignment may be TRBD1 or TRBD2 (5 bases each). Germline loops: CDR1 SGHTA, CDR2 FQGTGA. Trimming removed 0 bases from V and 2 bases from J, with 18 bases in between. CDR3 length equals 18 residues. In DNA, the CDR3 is TGTGCCAGCAGCTTAACAAAATCGTCAGGGAGAACCACAGATACGCAGTATTTT. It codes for CASSLTKSSGRTTDTQYF.

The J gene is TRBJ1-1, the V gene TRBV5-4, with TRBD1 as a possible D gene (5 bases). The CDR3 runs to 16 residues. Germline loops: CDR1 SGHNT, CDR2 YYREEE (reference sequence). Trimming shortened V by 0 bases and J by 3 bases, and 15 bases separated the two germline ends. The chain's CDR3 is CASSLGGALRHTEAFF. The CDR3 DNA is TGTGCCAGCAGCTTGGGTGGGGCGTTAAGGCACACTGAAGCTTTCTTT.

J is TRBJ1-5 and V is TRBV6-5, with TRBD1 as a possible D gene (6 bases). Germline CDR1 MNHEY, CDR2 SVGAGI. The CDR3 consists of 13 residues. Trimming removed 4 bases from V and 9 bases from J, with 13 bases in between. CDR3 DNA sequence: TGTGCCAGCAGTTCACAGGGTTCGGGGCCCCAGCATTTT. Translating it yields CASSSQGSGPQHF.

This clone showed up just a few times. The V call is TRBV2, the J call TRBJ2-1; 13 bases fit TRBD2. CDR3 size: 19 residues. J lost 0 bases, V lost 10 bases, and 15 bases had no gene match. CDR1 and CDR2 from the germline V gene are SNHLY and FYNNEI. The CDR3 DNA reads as TGTGCCACCCCCCAAGGGACTAGCGGGACTATCAGCTCCTACAATGAGCAGTTCTTC. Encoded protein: CATPQGTSGTISSYNEQFF.

The CDR3 DNA sequence: TGTGCCATCAGAGGACGGGAGTGGGGGGAGCTGTTTTTT. As protein: CAIRGREWGELFF. The rearrangement joins TRBV10-3 to TRBJ2-2; possible D gene TRBD2, 6 bases. Germline V lookup: CDR1 ENHRY, CDR2 SYGVKD. The CDR3 runs to 13 residues. The V end lost 6 bases, the J end lost 8 bases, and 13 bases lay between the germline ends.

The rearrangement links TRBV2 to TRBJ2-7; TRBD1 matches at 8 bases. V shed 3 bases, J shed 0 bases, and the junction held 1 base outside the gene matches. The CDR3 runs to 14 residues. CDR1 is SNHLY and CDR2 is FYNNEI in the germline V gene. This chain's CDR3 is CASSDGTGSYEQYF. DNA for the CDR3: TGTGCCAGCAGTGACGGGACAGGCTCCTACGAGCAGTACTTC.

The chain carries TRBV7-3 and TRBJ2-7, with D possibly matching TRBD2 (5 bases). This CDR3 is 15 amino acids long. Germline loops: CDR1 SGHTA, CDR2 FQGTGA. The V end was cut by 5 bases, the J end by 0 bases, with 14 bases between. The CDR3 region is CASSPGCKSSYEQYF. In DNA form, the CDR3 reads TGTGCCAGCAGCCCGGGGTGTAAGAGCTCCTACGAGCAGTACTTC.

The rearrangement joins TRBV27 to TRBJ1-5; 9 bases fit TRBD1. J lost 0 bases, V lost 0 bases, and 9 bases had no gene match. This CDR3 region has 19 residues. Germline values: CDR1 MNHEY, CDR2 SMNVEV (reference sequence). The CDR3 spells CASSLSGGQGYYSNQPQHF. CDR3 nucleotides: TGTGCCAGCAGTTTATCCGGGGGACAGGGATATTATAGCAATCAGCCCCAGCATTTT.